The 14 T cell receptor beta chains below all came from one sample that was sequenced in a study of spatial heterogeneity in lung cancer. TCRdb fed the 5' RACE reads into MiXCR, producing one record per CDR3 protein. The sample carries tens of thousands of distinct CDR3 sequences, approximately 5.5% recorded once. Time point described: blood at routine non-recurrence follow-up after resection. No cells were sorted before sequencing. The whole RNA sequenced was extracted from tumor, nontumor lung or frozen PBMC. The sequences come from PBMCs, collected at follow-up. The source is a male donor with early-stage non-small cell lung cancer.

This clonotype was seen at least ten times. The chain carries TRBV28 and TRBJ1-4, with D perhaps matching TRBD1 (6 bases). CDR3 length equals 14 residues. Per germline, CDR1 MDHEN and CDR2 SYDVKM. Trimming took off 4 bases at V and 5 bases at J, with 11 bases between the two ends. The CDR3 is CASSWTAPNEKLFF. CDR3 sequence (DNA): TGTGCCAGCAGTTGGACAGCACCAAATGAAAAACTGTTTTTT.

This clonotype appeared a few times. The V call is TRBV6-2 or TRBV6-3, the J call TRBJ2-7; TRBD2 agrees at 12 bases. V was pared by 2 bases and J by 3 bases, with 2 bases of the junction left unmatched. Germline CDR1 MNHEY, CDR2 SVGEGT. The CDR3 has 15 residues. CDR3 amino acids: CASSYGLAGYYEQYV. CDR3 coding DNA: TGTGCCAGCAGTTACGGACTAGCGGGATACTACGAGCAGTACGTC.

At least ten counts were recorded for this clonotype. J is TRBJ2-7 and V is TRBV6-2 or TRBV6-3; D not certain. V was clipped by 3 bases and J by 7 bases, with 13 bases between them. The CDR3 totals 13 residues. Germline V gene lookup returns CDR1 MNHEY and CDR2 SVGEGT. The CDR3 loop is CASSYAYWGEQYV. The CDR3 coding sequence is TGTGCCAGCAGTTATGCGTATTGGGGTGAGCAGTACGTC.

This clonotype has at least ten counts. V is TRBV19 and J is TRBJ2-3, with D unresolved. With 9 bases removed from V and 0 bases from J, the gap between germline ends came to 10 bases. Germline values: CDR1 LNHDA, CDR2 SQIVND (reference sequence). CDR3 size: 13 residues. As DNA, the CDR3 is TGTGCCAGCCGACCGGGTAGCACAGATACGCAGTATTTT. It encodes CASRPGSTDTQYF. The complete variable domain, with remaining parts taken from reference TRBV19 and TRBJ2-3, reads DGGITQSPKYLFRKEGQNVTLSCEQNLNHDAMYWYRQDPGQGLRLIYYSQIVNDFQKGDIAEGYSVSREKKESFPLTVTSAQKNPTAFYLCASRPGSTDTQYFGPGTRLTVL.

This clonotype was observed many times. The chain has TRBV4-2 and TRBJ1-2; D may be TRBD1 (5 bases). The CDR3 is 15 amino acids. V shed 6 bases and J shed 0 bases, with 14 bases lying between them. Per germline, CDR1 LGHNA and CDR2 YNFKEQ. The CDR3 loop is CASSPGTASNYGYTF. The CDR3, as DNA: TGTGCCAGCAGTCCCGGGACGGCCTCTAACTATGGCTACACCTTC.

This clonotype was found many times. This rearrangement joins TRBV12-3 or TRBV12-4 to TRBJ1-6, with TRBD1 identical over 11 bases. V trimming: 3 bases; J trimming: 15 bases; junction bases outside the gene matches: 4. CDR3 size: 13 residues. The CDR3 loop is CASSFGTGGRLHF. DNA of the CDR3: TGTGCCAGCAGTTTTGGGACAGGGGGTCGCCTCCACTTT.

In this sample, this clonotype turned up a few times. The rearrangement uses TRBV12-3 or TRBV12-4 and TRBJ2-5; no definite D call. The CDR3 totals 14 residues. Trimming shortened V by 5 bases and J by 4 bases, and 14 bases separated the two germline ends. DNA for the CDR3: TGTGCCAGCAGTCCAACGGGCTCTAGAGAGACCCAGTACTTC. Residues: CASSPTGSRETQYF.

At least ten counts were recorded for this clonotype. This rearrangement joins TRBV7-6 to TRBJ2-5; the match to TRBD1 covers 7 bases. Germline CDR1 reads SGHVS; CDR2 reads FNYEAQ. This CDR3 is 15 amino acids long. V lost 5 bases and J lost 0; bases outside the gene matches: 6. CDR3 loop: CASSPPTGNQETQYF. DNA for the CDR3: TGTGCCAGCAGCCCCCCGACAGGGAACCAAGAGACCCAGTACTTC.

This chain uses TRBV5-1 with TRBJ2-3, with unresolved D. V lost 0 bases, J lost 0 bases, and 11 bases lay in between. The CDR3 totals 16 residues. Germline lookup yields CDR1 SGHRS and CDR2 YFSETQ. The CDR3 coding sequence is TGCGCCAGCAGCTTGGGGCAGGAGATTAGCACAGATACGCAGTATTTT. This sequence encodes CASSLGQEISTDTQYF. Full variable domain (missing parts from reference TRBV5-1 and TRBJ2-3): KAGVTQTPRYLIKTRGQQVTLSCSPISGHRSVSWYQQTPGQGLQFLFEYFSETQRNKGNFPGRFSGRQFSNSRSEMNVSTLELGDSALYLCASSLGQEISTDTQYFGPGTRLTVL.

In its sample, this clonotype was seen many times. The rearrangement uses TRBV19 and TRBJ1-4; possibly TRBD1 for D (6 bases). CDR3 length equals 15 residues. Trimming removed 5 bases from V and 4 bases from J, with 14 bases in between. Per the germline V gene, CDR1 is LNHDA and CDR2 is SQIVND (reference sequence). CDR3 in DNA: TGTGCCAGTAGTGCCTACAGGGCGAATAATGAAAAACTGTTTTTT. This sequence encodes CASSAYRANNEKLFF.

This clonotype was observed at least ten times. The V and J genes are TRBV24-1 and TRBJ1-1; TRBD1 matches 9 bases. V was clipped by 2 bases and J by 5 bases; unmatched bases: 8. This CDR3 is built from 16 residues. In germline, CDR1 is KGHDR, CDR2 SFDVKD. In DNA, the CDR3 is TGTGCCACCAGTGATTCCAAGACAGGGGGTATTACTGAAGCTTTCTTT. Protein product: CATSDSKTGGITEAFF.

This clonotype was detected ten times or more. This chain uses TRBV19 with TRBJ2-5; D is perhaps TRBD1 or TRBD2 (6 bases each). The length of the CDR3 is 15 residues. Germline CDR1 is LNHDA and CDR2 is SQIVND (reference sequence). V was clipped by 3 bases and J by 1 base, with 12 bases between them. The CDR3 coding sequence is TGTGCCAGTAGTATGGGAGGACAGACCCAAGAGACCCAGTACTTC. This codes for CASSMGGQTQETQYF. Full variable domain (rest looked up from reference TRBV19 and TRBJ2-5): DGGITQSPKYLFRKEGQNVTLSCEQNLNHDAMYWYRQDPGQGLRLIYYSQIVNDFQKGDIAEGYSVSREKKESFPLTVTSAQKNPTAFYLCASSMGGQTQETQYFGPGTRLLVL.

This clonotype was recorded at least ten times. The chain joins TRBV25-1 to TRBJ2-4; D remains ambiguous. The germline V and J ends were trimmed by 6 bases and 0 bases, with 12 bases remaining between them. Looked up from germline, CDR1 is MGHDK and CDR2 is SYGVNS. The CDR3 is 15 residues long. The CDR3 DNA is TGTGCCAGCAGAGGATCCTCTCTAGCCAAAAACATTCAGTACTTC. This gives the protein CASRGSSLAKNIQYF.

In this sample, this clonotype turned up many times. The genes are TRBV27 and TRBJ2-7, with 9 nucleotides matching TRBD1. Germline CDR1 and CDR2: MNHEY and SMNVEV (reference sequence). The CDR3 consists of 15 residues. V shed 6 bases and J 3 bases; nucleotides not matched to a gene: 9. In DNA form, the CDR3 reads TGTGCCAGCAGATCACAGGGGGCGAACCGCTACGAGCAGTACTTC. Translation gives CASRSQGANRYEQYF.